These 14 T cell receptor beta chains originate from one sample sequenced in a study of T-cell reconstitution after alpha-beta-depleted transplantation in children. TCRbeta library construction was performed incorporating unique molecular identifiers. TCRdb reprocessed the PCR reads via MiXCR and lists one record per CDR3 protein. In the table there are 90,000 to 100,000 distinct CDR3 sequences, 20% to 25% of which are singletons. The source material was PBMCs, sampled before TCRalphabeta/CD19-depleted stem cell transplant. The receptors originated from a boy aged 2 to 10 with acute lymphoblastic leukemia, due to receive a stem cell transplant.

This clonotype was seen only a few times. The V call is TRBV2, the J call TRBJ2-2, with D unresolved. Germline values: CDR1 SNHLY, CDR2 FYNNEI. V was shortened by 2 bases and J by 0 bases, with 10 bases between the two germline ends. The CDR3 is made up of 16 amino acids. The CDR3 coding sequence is TGTGCCAGCAGTGAACGTGGAGCTGCGAACACCGGGGAGCTGTTTTTT. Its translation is CASSERGAANTGELFF.

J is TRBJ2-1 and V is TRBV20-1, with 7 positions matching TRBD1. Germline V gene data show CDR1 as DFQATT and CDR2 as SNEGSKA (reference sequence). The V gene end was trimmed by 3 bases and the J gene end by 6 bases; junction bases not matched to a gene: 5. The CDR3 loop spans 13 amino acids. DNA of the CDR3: TGCAGTGCTAGGCCCGGGACAGTCAATGAGCAGTTCTTC. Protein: CSARPGTVNEQFF.

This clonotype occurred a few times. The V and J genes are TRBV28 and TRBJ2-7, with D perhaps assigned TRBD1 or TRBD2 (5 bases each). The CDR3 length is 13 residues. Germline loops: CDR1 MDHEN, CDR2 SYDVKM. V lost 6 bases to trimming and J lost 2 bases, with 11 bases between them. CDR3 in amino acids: CASRSGAAYEQYF. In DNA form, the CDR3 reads TGTGCCAGCAGGTCCGGGGCGGCCTACGAGCAGTACTTC. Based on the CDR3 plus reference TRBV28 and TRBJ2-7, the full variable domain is DVKVTQSSRYLVKRTGEKVFLECVQDMDHENMFWYRQDPGLGLRLIYFSYDVKMKEKGDIPEGYSVSREKKERFSLILESASTNQTSMYLCASRSGAAYEQYFGPGTRLTVT.

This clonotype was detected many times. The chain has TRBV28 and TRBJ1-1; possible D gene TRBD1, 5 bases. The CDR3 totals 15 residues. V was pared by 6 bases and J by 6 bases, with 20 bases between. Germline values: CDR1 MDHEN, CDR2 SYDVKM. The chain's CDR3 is CASRKRVIRGAEAFF. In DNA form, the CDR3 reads TGTGCCAGCAGGAAGAGGGTAATCCGGGGGGCTGAAGCTTTCTTT.

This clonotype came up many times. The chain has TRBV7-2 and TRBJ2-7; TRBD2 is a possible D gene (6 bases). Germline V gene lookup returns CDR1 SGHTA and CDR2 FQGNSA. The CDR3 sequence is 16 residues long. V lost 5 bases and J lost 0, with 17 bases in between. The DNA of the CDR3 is TGTGCCAGCAGCCCCCGTAGCGGAGGTCTCTCCTACGAGCAGTACTTC. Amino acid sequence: CASSPRSGGLSYEQYF.

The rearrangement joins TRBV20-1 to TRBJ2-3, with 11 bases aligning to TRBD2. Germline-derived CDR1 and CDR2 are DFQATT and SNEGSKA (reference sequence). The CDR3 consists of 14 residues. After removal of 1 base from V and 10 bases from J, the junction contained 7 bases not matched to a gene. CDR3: CSARGLAGGSPQYF. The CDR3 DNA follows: TGCAGTGCTAGAGGCCTAGCGGGAGGCTCCCCGCAGTATTTT.

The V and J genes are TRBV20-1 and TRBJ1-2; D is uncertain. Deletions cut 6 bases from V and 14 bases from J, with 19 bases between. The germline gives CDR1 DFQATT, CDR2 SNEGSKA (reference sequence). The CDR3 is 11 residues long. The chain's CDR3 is CSAQKGVLGTF. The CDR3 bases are TGCAGTGCCCAGAAGGGCGTTCTAGGTACCTTC.

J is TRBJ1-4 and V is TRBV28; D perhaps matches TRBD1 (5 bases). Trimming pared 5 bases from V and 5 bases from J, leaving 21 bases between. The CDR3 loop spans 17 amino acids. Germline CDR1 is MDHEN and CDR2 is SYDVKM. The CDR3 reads CASSPQDRLGDNEKLFF. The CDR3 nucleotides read TGTGCCAGCAGTCCCCAGGACCGTCTTGGGGACAATGAAAAACTGTTTTTT.

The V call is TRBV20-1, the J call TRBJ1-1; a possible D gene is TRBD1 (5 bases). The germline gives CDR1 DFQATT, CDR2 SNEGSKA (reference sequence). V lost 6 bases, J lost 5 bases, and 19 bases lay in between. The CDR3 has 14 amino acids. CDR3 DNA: TGCAGTGCCGCCAAAGGACACCCGGGGACTGAAGCTTTCTTT. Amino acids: CSAAKGHPGTEAFF.

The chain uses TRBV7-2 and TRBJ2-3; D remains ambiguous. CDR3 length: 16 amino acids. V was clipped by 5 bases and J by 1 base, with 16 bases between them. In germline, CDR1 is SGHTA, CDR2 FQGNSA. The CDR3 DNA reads TGTGCCAGCAGCCCCCCGTCAACATTTGGCACAGATACGCAGTATTTT. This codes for CASSPPSTFGTDTQYF.

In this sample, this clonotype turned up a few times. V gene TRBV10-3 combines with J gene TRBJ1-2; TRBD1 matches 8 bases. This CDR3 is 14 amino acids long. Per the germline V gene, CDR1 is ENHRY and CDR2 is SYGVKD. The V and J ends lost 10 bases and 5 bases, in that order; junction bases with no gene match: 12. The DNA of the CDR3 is TGTGCCACTGTAGGACAGGGAGATTTTTATGGCTACACCTTC. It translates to CATVGQGDFYGYTF.

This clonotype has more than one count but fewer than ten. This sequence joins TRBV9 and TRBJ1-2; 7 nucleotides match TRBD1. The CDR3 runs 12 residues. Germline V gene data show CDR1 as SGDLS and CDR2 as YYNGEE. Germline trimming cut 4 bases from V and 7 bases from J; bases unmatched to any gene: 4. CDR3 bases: TGTGCCAGCAGCCCCGGGACAGTTGGCTACACCTTC. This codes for CASSPGTVGYTF.

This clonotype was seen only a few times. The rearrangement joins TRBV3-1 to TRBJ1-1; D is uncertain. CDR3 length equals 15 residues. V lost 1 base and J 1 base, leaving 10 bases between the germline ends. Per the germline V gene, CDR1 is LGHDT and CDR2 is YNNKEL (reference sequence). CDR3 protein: CASSQGPGRNTEAFF. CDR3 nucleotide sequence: TGTGCCAGCAGCCAAGGTCCGGGGAGGAACACTGAAGCTTTCTTT. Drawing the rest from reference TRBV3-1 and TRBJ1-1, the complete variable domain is DTAVSQTPKYLVTQMGNDKSIKCEQNLGHDTMYWYKQDSKKFLKIMFSYNNKELIINETVPNRFSPKSPDKAHLNLHINSLELGDSAVYFCASSQGPGRNTEAFFGQGTRLTVV.

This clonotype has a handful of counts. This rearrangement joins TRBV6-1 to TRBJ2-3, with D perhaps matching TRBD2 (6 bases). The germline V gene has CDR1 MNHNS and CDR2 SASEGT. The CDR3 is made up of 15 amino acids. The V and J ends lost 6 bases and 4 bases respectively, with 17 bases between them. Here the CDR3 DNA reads TGTGCCAGCAGCCGACTAGAGCTTTCCGCAGATACGCAGTATTTT. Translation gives CASSRLELSADTQYF.